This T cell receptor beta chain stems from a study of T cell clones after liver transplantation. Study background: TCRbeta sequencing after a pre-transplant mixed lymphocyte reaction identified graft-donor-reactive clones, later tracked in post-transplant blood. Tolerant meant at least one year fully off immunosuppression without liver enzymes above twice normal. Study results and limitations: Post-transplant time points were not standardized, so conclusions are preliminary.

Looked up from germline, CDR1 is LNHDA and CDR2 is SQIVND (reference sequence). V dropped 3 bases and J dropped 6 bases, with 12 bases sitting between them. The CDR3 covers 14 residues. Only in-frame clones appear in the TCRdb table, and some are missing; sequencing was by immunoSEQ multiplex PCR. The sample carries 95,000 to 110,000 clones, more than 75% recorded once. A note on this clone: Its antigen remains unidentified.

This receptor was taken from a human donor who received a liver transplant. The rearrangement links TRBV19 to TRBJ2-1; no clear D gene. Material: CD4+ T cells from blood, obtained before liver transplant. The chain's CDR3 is CASSMAVHTNEQFF. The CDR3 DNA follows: TGTGCCAGTAGTATGGCGGTACATACCAATGAGCAGTTCTTC.